This TCR beta chain was captured by sequencing in a study of blood T cell repertoires in COVID-19. As for the study in general: The origin of the acute and convalescent COVID-19 samples was the United States, Italy and Spain. PBMCs, B-cell-depleted T cells, or T cells provided the cDNA or gDNA that made up the material.

The germline gives CDR1 SGHTA, CDR2 FQGNSA. Trimming took off 6 bases at V and 7 bases at J, with 15 bases between the two ends. The CDR3 extends over 13 amino acids. TCRdb's copy holds only in-frame clones and misses some; the assay was immunoSEQ multiplex PCR. The table lists roughly 350,000 clones, 87% of them singletons. One Seattle source followed patients from active infection through their disease course. The sequencing input was peripheral blood. The chain recombines TRBV7-2 with TRBJ1-1, with a possible D match to TRBD1 (5 bases). The origin of this receptor is a woman in her forties or fifties with COVID-19, enrolled during active disease. The CDR3 sequence is CASSSPGGGEAFF. In DNA form, the CDR3 reads TGTGCCAGCAGTTCCCCGGGGGGGGGTGAAGCTTTCTTT.